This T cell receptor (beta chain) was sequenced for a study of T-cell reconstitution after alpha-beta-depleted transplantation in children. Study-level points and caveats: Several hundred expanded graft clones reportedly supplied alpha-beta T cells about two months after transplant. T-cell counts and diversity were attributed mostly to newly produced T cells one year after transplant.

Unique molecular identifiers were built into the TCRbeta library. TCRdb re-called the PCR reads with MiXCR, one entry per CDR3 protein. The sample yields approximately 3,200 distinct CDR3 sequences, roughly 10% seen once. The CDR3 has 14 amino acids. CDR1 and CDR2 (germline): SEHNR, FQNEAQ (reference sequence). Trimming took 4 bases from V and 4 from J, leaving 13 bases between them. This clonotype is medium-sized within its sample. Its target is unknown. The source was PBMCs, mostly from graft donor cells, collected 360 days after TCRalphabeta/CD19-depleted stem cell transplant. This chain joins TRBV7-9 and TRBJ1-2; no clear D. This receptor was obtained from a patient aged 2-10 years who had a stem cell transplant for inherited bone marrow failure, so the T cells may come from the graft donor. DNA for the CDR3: TGTGCCAGCAGCTGGGCCTCTCCCCCCTATGGCTACACCTTC. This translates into CASSWASPPYGYTF.